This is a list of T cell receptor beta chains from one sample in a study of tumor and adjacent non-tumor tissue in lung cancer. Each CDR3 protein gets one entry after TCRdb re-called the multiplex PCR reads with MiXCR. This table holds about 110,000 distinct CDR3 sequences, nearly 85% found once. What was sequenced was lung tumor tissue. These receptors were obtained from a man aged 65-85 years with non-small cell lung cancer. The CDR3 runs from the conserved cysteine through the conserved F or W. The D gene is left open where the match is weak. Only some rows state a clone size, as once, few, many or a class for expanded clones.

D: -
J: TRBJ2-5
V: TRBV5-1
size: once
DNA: TGCGCCAGCAGCTTGAGGGGTGGCGAGACCCAGTACTTC
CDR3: CASSLRGGETQYF

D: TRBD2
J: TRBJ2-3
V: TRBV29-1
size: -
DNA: TGCAGCGTTGTGCCCTACTTAGCGGGAGGGGTTGCAGATACGCAGTATTTT
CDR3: CSVVPYLAGGVADTQYF

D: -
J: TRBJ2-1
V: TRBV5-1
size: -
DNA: TGCGCCAGGAGCCGAGACGGATCCCATTACAATGAGCAGTTCTTC
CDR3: CARSRDGSHYNEQFF

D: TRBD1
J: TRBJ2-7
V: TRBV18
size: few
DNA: TGTGCCAGCTCACCATCCGGGACAGGGAACTACGAGCAGTACTTC
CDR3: CASSPSGTGNYEQYF

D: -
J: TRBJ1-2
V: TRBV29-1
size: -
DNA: TGCAGCGTTGGATGGGCTATTATTGATGGCTACACCTTC
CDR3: CSVGWAIIDGYTF

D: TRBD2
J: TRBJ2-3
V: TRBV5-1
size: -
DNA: TGCGCCAGCAGCCCCCAGAGTAGCGGGGGCGCAGATAGGCAGTATTTT
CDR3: CASSPQSSGGADRQYF

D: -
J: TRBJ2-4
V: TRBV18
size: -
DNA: TGTGCCAGCTCACCTTTAGGTATAGCCAAAAACATTCAGTACTTC
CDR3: CASSPLGIAKNIQYF

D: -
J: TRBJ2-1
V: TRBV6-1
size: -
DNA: TGTGCCGGTACCCTAAGGGGGAGCACCGGGTCCAATGAGCAGTTCTTC
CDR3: CAGTLRGSTGSNEQFF

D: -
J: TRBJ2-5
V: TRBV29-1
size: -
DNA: TGCAGCGTTCAAGGACTCCCGGCTTATACCGACTTC
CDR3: CSVQGLPAYTDF

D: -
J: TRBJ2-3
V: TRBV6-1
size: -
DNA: TGTGACAGTAGTGAATATGGCACCGGAGGAGCAGATACGCAGTATTTT
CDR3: CDSSEYGTGGADTQYF

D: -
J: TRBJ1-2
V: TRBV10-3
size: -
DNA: TGTGTCATCAGTGGCCGGTACATGGCCGATTATGGCTACACCTTC
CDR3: CVISGRYMADYGYTF

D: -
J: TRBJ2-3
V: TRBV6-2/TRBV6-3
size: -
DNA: TGTGCCAGCAGTTCGGAATCAGGACAGCCTAGCACAGATACGCACTATTTT
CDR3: CASSSESGQPSTDTHYF

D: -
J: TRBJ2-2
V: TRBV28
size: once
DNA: TGTGCCAGCAGTTTAATGGACTCGAACACCGGGGAGTTGTTTTTT
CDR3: CASSLMDSNTGELFF

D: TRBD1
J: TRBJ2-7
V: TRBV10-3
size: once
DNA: TGTTCCATCAGGGAGACAGGGTTCTATGAGCGGTACTTC
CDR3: CSIRETGFYERYF

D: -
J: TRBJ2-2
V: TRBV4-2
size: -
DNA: TGTACCAGCAGCCTAGAGCGACTAGGGGGAGACACCGGGGAGCTGTTTTTT
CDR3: CTSSLERLGGDTGELFF

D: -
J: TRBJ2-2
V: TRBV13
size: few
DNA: TGTGCCAGCAGCTTAGGGACAGGTTCGATCACCGGGGAGATATTTTTT
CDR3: CASSLGTGSITGEIFF

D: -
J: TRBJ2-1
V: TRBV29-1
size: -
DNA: TGCAGCGGAGGGGGTAGATCCTACAATGAGCAGTTCTTC
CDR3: CSGGGRSYNEQFF

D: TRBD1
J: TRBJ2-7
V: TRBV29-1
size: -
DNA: TGCAGCGTTCGGGACAGCTACGAGCAGTACTTC
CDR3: CSVRDSYEQYF

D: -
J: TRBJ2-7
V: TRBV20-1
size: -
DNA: TGCAGTGCTAGAGATGGGGGGACAAACACCTACGTGCAATACTTC
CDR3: CSARDGGTNTYVQYF

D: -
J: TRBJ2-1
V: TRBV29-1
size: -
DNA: TGCAGCGCCCCTGGGTCGATCGGGAGCAGCTTCTACAATGGGCAGTTCTTC
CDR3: CSAPGSIGSSFYNGQFF

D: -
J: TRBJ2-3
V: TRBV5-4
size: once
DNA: TGTGCCAGCAGCTTGGGAGTCCTCAACATAGATACGCAGTATTTT
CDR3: CASSLGVLNIDTQYF

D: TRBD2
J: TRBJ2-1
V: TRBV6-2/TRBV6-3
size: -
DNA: TGTGCCAGCAGTCCGGGACTAGGCAATATCAATGAACGGTTCTTC
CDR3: CASSPGLGNINERFF

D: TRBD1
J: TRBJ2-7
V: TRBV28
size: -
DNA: TGTGCCAGGAGTTCCCATCGGGGACAGGGGTCCTACGAGGAGTACTTC
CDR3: CARSSHRGQGSYEEYF

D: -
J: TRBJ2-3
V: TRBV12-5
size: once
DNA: TGTGCTAGTTGTCACAGTGAAGGTACGAAGTATTTT
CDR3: CASCHSEGTKYF

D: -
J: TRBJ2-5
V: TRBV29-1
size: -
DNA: TGTAGCGTCCATGAAGGGGGGCAAGTTCTGGAGATCCAGTACTTC
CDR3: CSVHEGGQVLEIQYF

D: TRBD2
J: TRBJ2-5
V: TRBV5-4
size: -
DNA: TGTGCCAGTAGCGTGGGGGGGGAAGAGACCCAGTACTTC
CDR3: CASSVGGEETQYF

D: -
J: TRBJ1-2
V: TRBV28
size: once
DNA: TGTGCCAGCCACGATTCAGGCACACACAATGGCTGCACCTTC
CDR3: CASHDSGTHNGCTF

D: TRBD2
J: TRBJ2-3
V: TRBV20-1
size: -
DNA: TGCAGTGCTACCAGCGGGAGGGCCTCCGCAGATAAGCAATATTTT
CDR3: CSATSGRASADKQYF

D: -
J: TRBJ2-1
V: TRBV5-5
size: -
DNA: TGTGCCAGCAGCTTGACATTTAGCTCCTACAAAGAACAGTTCTTC
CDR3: CASSLTFSSYKEQFF

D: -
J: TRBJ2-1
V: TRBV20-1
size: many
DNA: TGCAGTGCTAGAGGGACTGTAGCATCCTCCTACAATGAGCAGTTCTTC
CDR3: CSARGTVASSYNEQFF

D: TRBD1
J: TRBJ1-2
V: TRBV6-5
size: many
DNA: TGTGCCAGCAGCAAAACCGGACAGGGAGCTAACTATGGCTACACCTTC
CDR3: CASSKTGQGANYGYTF

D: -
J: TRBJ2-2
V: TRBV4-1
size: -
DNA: TGCCCCAGCAGTCAAGTTTCATTTTGGGCGGGATCAGTCACCGGGGAACTGTTTTTT
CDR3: CPSSQVSFWAGSVTGELFF

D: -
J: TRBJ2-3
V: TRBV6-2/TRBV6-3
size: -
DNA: TGTGTCAGTAAGGATCGGGCGAACACAGATACGCCGTATTTT
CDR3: CVSKDRANTDTPYF

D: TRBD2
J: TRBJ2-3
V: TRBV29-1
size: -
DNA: TGCAGCGCTGAAGATGGAGTTAAGCGGGGTCACGATACGGAGTATTTT
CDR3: CSAEDGVKRGHDTEYF